These 27 T cell receptor beta chains originate from one sample sequenced in a study of cytomegalovirus exposure and HLA in healthy donors. Vbeta (60) and Jbeta (13) primers were used in the PCR. Sequencing was performed with immunoSEQ multiplex PCR; in TCRdb, only in-frame clones are kept and a portion is missing. The sample consists of some 190,000 clones, around 83% of them appearing once. The sequenced material came from PBMCs. The receptors were gathered from a woman between 40 and 50 years old in good health and CMV-seronegative.

V is TRBV15 and J is TRBJ2-1; 8 bases are shared with TRBD2. This CDR3 contains 16 residues. Looked up from germline, CDR1 is LNHNV and CDR2 is YYDKDF (reference sequence). J gave up 7 bases and V 3 bases, and 11 bases lay outside the gene matches. The CDR3 DNA reads as TGTGCCACCAGCAGGCGCACTAGCGGCCTAGGGAATGAGCAGTTCTTC. Translation: CATSRRTSGLGNEQFF.

The rearrangement joins TRBV7-2 to TRBJ1-3; D unresolved. This CDR3 has 13 residues. The germline V gene encodes CDR1 SGHTA and CDR2 FQGNSA. Trimming stripped 1 base from V and 6 bases from J, with 7 bases between. The CDR3 nucleotides are TGTGCCAGCAGCTTAGGGCTTTCAAACACCATATATTTT. It encodes CASSLGLSNTIYF.

The J gene is TRBJ2-2, the V gene TRBV19; 13 bases are a match to TRBD2. Germline V gene sequence: CDR1 LNHDA, CDR2 SQIVND (reference sequence). V lost 3 bases, J lost 3 bases, and 7 bases stayed unmatched. This CDR3 spans 18 amino acids. CDR3 protein: CASSIRTSGSCDTGELFF. CDR3 DNA sequence: TGTGCCAGTAGTATCCGGACTAGCGGGAGTTGTGACACCGGGGAGCTGTTTTTT.

There are a few counts of this clone. The V gene is TRBV7-2, the J gene TRBJ2-3, with a tentative D call TRBD2 (5 bases). CDR3 length: 18 residues. Trimming stripped 0 bases from V and 0 bases from J, with 16 bases between. Per the germline V gene, CDR1 is SGHTA and CDR2 is FQGNSA. Here the CDR3 reads CASSLAPSGAVSTDTQYF. CDR3 DNA: TGTGCCAGCAGCTTAGCCCCCAGCGGCGCGGTTAGCACAGATACGCAGTATTTT. Complete variable domain (other parts from reference TRBV7-2 and TRBJ2-3): GAGVSQSPSNKVTEKGKDVELRCDPISGHTALYWYRQSLGQGLEFLIYFQGNSAPDKSGLPSDRFSAERTGGSVSTLTIQRTQQEDSAVYLCASSLAPSGAVSTDTQYFGPGTRLTVL.

This clone was seen once. The CDR3 DNA is TGTGCCAGCACAGTCACCGGGGAGACCCAGTACTTC. Translated, it gives CASTVTGETQYF. The chain combines TRBV2 with TRBJ2-5; D uncertain. This CDR3 has 12 amino acids. The germline V and J ends were trimmed by 7 bases and 5 bases, with 11 bases remaining between them. Per the germline V gene, CDR1 is SNHLY and CDR2 is FYNNEI.

J is TRBJ2-3 and V is TRBV10-3; D unresolved. Germline V gene data show CDR1 as ENHRY and CDR2 as SYGVKD. This CDR3 region has 13 residues. V lost 8 bases and J lost 0, with 9 bases in between. This CDR3 reads CAIAGTSTDTQYF. The DNA for the CDR3 is TGTGCCATCGCAGGAACTAGCACAGATACGCAGTATTTT.

This clone was detected a few times. V usage is TRBV29-1 and J usage is TRBJ1-1; weak D call: TRBD1 (6 bases). Germline CDR1 reads SQVTM; CDR2 reads ANQGSEA. The CDR3 is 13 amino acids. V lost 7 bases, J lost 4 bases, and 16 bases lay in between. For the CDR3, the DNA is TGCAGCGCCACAGGGTCTGGGGTCACTGAAGCTTTCTTT. It codes for CSATGSGVTEAFF.

V is TRBV19 and J is TRBJ1-3; 8 bases are shared with TRBD1. Unmatched junction bases numbered 13, after V lost 5 bases and J lost 7 bases. Germline CDR1 reads LNHDA; CDR2 reads SQIVND (reference sequence). This CDR3 contains 16 residues. The CDR3 DNA sequence: TGTGCCAGTAGTGGACGGACAGGGCAACCCTTGAACACCATATATTTT. This gives the protein CASSGRTGQPLNTIYF.

As to this clone: The junction shows a germline mismatch at one end, possibly a read error. The chain employs TRBV7-7 and TRBJ2-5; D possibly corresponds to TRBD1 (5 bases). This CDR3 has 13 amino acids. The V gene's germline CDR1 is SSHAT and CDR2 FNYEAQ (reference sequence). The DNA of the CDR3 is TGTGCTAGCACCGATATAAGGGGAGAGACCCAGTACTTC. Translation: CASTDIRGETQYF.

The chain is built from TRBV6-5 and TRBJ1-2; 11 nucleotides align to TRBD1. Germline V gene lookup returns CDR1 MNHEY and CDR2 SVGAGI. This CDR3 has 12 residues. Unmatched junction bases numbered 4, after V lost 9 bases and J lost 7 bases. CDR3 in DNA: TGTGCCAGTTACGGACAGGGGGCTGGCTACACCTTC. Protein product: CASYGQGAGYTF.

The V gene is TRBV4-1, the J gene TRBJ1-2; D call uncertain. The CDR3 contains 16 residues. Per the germline V gene, CDR1 is MGHRA and CDR2 is YSYEKL. Trimming took 0 bases from V and 4 from J, leaving 15 bases between them. Here the CDR3 reads CASSQEGGEYGYGYTF. The DNA of the CDR3 is TGCGCCAGCAGCCAAGAAGGCGGGGAGTACGGCTATGGCTACACCTTC.

This sequence joins TRBV5-6 and TRBJ1-1; D unclear. This CDR3 comprises 13 residues. Deletions cut 2 bases from V and 3 bases from J, with 8 bases between. Looked up from germline, CDR1 is SGHDT and CDR2 is YYEEEE. In nucleotides, the CDR3 is TGTGCCAGCAGCTTCTCGGGAGACACTGAAGCTTTCTTT. This gives the protein CASSFSGDTEAFF.

This sequence joins TRBV10-3 and TRBJ2-1, with 9 bases that match TRBD2. There are 14 residues in the CDR3. The germline V gene has CDR1 ENHRY and CDR2 SYGVKD. V trimming: 5 bases; J trimming: 8 bases; junction bases outside the gene matches: 7. The CDR3 coding sequence is TGTGCCATCAGTCCCGGGACTAGCACCGATGAGCAGTTCTTC. Protein product: CAISPGTSTDEQFF.

J is TRBJ2-6 and V is TRBV5-5; no definite D call. V was cut by 2 bases and J by 1 base, with 4 bases left in between. The CDR3 consists of 14 residues. CDR1 and CDR2 from the germline V gene are SGHKS and YYEKEE (reference sequence). CDR3 amino acids: CASSFQSGANVLTF. In nucleotides, the CDR3 is TGTGCCAGCAGCTTCCAGTCTGGGGCCAACGTCCTGACTTTC.

The rearrangement joins TRBV29-1 to TRBJ1-1, with no clear D. V was clipped by 0 bases and J by 2 bases, with 13 bases between them. Germline lookup yields CDR1 SQVTM and CDR2 ANQGSEA. The CDR3 consists of 15 residues. CDR3 bases: TGCAGCGTTGAAGATCGTGGGCGGGCCAACACTGAAGCTTTCTTT. Translation gives CSVEDRGRANTEAFF.

CDR3 nucleotide sequence: TGTGCCAGCAGCTGGGACAGGTACTACGAGCAGTACTTC. As protein: CASSWDRYYEQYF. The rearrangement joins TRBV6-1 to TRBJ2-7; TRBD1 aligns across 8 bases. This CDR3 is built from 13 residues. Trimming at V came to 6 bases and at J to 3 bases, leaving 4 bases not matched to a gene. Germline V gene sequence: CDR1 MNHNS, CDR2 SASEGT.

The rearrangement links TRBV19 to TRBJ2-3; 11 bases align to TRBD2. Germline CDR1 and CDR2: LNHDA and SQIVND (reference sequence). The V segment lost 6 bases and the J segment 2 bases; nucleotides outside the gene matches: 7. The CDR3 covers 16 residues. For the CDR3, the DNA is TGTGCCAGTAGCCGGCGACTAGCGGGGAACACAGATACGCAGTATTTT. Translation gives CASSRRLAGNTDTQYF. The whole variable domain, remainder taken from reference TRBV19 and TRBJ2-3, is DGGITQSPKYLFRKEGQNVTLSCEQNLNHDAMYWYRQDPGQGLRLIYYSQIVNDFQKGDIAEGYSVSREKKESFPLTVTSAQKNPTAFYLCASSRRLAGNTDTQYFGPGTRLTVL.

Here the CDR3 DNA reads TGTGCCAGCAGCTCCGGACAGGGGGGTTCACCCCTCCACTTT. Translating gives CASSSGQGGSPLHF. The chain combines TRBV7-8 with TRBJ1-6; 10 bases line up with TRBD1. This CDR3 region has 14 residues. CDR1 and CDR2 from the germline V gene are SGHVS and FQNEAQ. V lost 4 bases to trimming and J lost 9 bases; unmatched junction nucleotides: 3.

J is TRBJ1-3 and V is TRBV30, with D perhaps matching TRBD1 (5 bases). Trimming left V 4 bases short and J 4 bases short, with 8 bases between. The CDR3 is 12 residues long. Looked up from germline, CDR1 is GTSNPN and CDR2 is SVGIG (reference sequence). In nucleotides, the CDR3 is TGTGCCTGGAACGGACAAGGAAACACCATATATTTT. Translated, it gives CAWNGQGNTIYF.

A single count supports this clone. The junction does not match germline at one end; this may be a read error. The chain couples TRBV7-7 to TRBJ2-1, with D possibly being TRBD1 (6 bases). CDR3 length: 16 amino acids. CDR1 and CDR2 from the germline V gene are SSHAT and FNYEAQ (reference sequence). The CDR3 here is CASSLPPELGGNEQFF. The CDR3 DNA is TGTGCTAGCAGCCTACCCCCAGAGCTAGGGGGCAATGAGCAGTTCTTC.

The rearrangement joins TRBV6-1 to TRBJ2-7; a weak D match, TRBD2 (6 bases). The CDR3 runs to 13 residues. The V gene lost 10 bases and the J gene lost 3 bases, with 16 bases spanning the gap. Germline lookup yields CDR1 MNHNS and CDR2 SASEGT. As DNA, the CDR3 is TGTGCCACCCGGATTAGCGGACGCTACGAGCAGTACGTC. Its translation: CATRISGRYEQYV.

The chain uses TRBV10-3 and TRBJ2-5, with TRBD2 matching over 10 bases. V shed 0 bases and J 4 bases; nucleotides not matched to a gene: 8. The CDR3 loop spans 17 amino acids. Germline CDR1 ENHRY, CDR2 SYGVKD. CDR3 DNA: TGTGCCATCAGTGAGTCCAGCGGGAGGGCCTCGGGAGAGACCCAGTACTTC. It encodes CAISESSGRASGETQYF.

This CDR3 reads CAWRLRGAYGYTF. CDR3 bases: TGTGCCTGGAGGCTCAGGGGAGCCTATGGCTACACCTTC. V usage is TRBV30 and J usage is TRBJ1-2; D possibly corresponds to TRBD1 (6 bases). V shed 3 bases and J shed 4 bases, with 12 bases lying between them. The CDR3 has 13 amino acids. From germline, CDR1 is GTSNPN and CDR2 SVGIG (reference sequence).

The J gene is TRBJ2-3, the V gene TRBV4-3; 7 bases line up with TRBD2. The germline V gene encodes CDR1 LGHNA and CDR2 YSLEER. With V trimmed by 1 base and J by 0 bases, 7 bases remained unmatched. The CDR3 runs to 17 residues. The chain's CDR3 is CASSQVTSAYSTDTQYF. CDR3 DNA: TGCGCCAGCAGCCAAGTAACTAGCGCCTATAGCACAGATACGCAGTATTTT.

This chain connects TRBV20-1 to TRBJ1-1; the D is unclear. The germline V gene has CDR1 DFQATT and CDR2 SNEGSKA (reference sequence). The CDR3 is made up of 11 amino acids. V was cut by 5 bases and J by 7 bases, with 11 bases left in between. For the CDR3, the DNA is TGCAGTGCTGCGGGCCCCGATGAAGCTTTCTTT. It codes for CSAAGPDEAFF.

This sequence joins TRBV18 and TRBJ2-7, with 11 bases identical to TRBD1. This CDR3 region has 15 residues. V lost 2 bases to trimming and J lost 2 bases; unmatched junction nucleotides: 2. Germline lookup yields CDR1 KGHSH and CDR2 LQKENI. The CDR3 here is CASSPGTGGAYEQYF. The CDR3 DNA reads TGTGCCAGCTCACCAGGGACAGGGGGGGCCTACGAGCAGTACTTC.

The rearrangement joins TRBV5-1 to TRBJ1-2, with 7 bases aligning to TRBD1. Germline lookup yields CDR1 SGHRS and CDR2 YFSETQ. Unmatched junction bases numbered 7, after V lost 4 bases and J lost 7 bases. The CDR3 is made up of 13 amino acids. In nucleotides, the CDR3 is TGCGCCAGCAGCGAGGAGGGGGCCGTTGGCTACACCTTC. It codes for CASSEEGAVGYTF.